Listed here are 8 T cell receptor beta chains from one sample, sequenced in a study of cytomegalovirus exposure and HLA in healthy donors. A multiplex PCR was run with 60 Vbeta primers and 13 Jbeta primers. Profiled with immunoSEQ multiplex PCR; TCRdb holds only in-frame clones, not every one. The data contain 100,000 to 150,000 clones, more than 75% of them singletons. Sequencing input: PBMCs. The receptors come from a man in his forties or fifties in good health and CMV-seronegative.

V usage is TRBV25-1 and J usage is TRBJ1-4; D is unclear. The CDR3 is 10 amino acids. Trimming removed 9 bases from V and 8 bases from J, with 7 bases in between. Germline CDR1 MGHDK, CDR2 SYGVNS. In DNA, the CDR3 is TGTGCCAGTTCCCAGGAAAAACTGTTTTTT. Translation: CASSQEKLFF.

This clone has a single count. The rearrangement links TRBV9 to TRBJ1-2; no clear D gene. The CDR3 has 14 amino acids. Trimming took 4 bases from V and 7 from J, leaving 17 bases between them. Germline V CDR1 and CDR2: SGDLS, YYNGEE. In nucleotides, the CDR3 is TGTGCCAGCAGCCCCCGGGGTCTTTGGGGTGGCTACACCTTC. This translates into CASSPRGLWGGYTF.

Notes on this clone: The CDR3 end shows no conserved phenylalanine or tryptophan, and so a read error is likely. CDR3 nucleotide sequence: TGTGCCAGCAGCGTAGAAGGGAGGGGTTTCTACGAGCAGTACCTC. Protein sequence: CASSVEGRGFYEQYL. The rearrangement links TRBV9 to TRBJ2-7, with 7 bases identical to TRBD2. The CDR3 length is 15 residues. Germline V lookup: CDR1 SGDLS, CDR2 YYNGEE. The J segment lost 3 bases and the V segment lost 0 bases, leaving 6 bases of the junction unmatched.

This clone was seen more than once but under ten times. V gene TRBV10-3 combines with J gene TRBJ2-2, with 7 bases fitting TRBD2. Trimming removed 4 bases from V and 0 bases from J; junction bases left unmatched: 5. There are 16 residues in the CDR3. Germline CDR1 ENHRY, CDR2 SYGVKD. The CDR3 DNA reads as TGTGCCATCAGTGGCGGGACTAATTCGAACACCGGGGAGCTGTTTTTT. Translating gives CAISGGTNSNTGELFF.

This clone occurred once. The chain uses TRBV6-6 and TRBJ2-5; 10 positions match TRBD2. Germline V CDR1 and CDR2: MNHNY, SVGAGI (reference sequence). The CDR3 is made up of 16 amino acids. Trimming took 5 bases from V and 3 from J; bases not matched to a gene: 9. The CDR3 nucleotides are TGTGCCAGCAGTACGAATAGCGGGGGGACTAAAGAGACCCAGTACTTC. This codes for CASSTNSGGTKETQYF.

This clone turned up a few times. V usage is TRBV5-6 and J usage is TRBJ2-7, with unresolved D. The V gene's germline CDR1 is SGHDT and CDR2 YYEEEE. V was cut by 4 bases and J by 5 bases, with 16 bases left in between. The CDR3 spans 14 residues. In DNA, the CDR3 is TGTGCCAGCAGCCGTCTTCCCTCAGGCGACGAGCAGTACTTC. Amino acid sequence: CASSRLPSGDEQYF.

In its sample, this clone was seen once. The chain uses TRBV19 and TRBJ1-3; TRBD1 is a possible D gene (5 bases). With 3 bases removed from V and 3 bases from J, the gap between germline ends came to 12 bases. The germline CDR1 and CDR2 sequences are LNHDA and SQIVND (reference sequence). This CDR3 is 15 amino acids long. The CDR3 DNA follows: TGTGCCAGTAGTATTGGTGGGACTGGTGGAAACACCATATATTTT. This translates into CASSIGGTGGNTIYF.

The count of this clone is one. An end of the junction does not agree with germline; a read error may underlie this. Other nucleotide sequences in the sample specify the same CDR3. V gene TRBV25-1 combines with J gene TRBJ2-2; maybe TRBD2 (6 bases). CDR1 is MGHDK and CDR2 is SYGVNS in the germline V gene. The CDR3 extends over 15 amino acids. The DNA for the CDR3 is TGTGCCAGCAGTGAGCGGGGCGCGAACACTGGGGAGCTGTTTTTT. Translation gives CASSERGANTGELFF.